These 4 T cell receptor beta chains were sequenced from one sample in a study of technical replicates of blood from a handful of donors. Clones were read by immunoSEQ multiplex PCR, and TCRdb kept only the in-frame ones, dropping some. The sample records about 84,000 clones, 98% being singletons. Sequenced input: T cells isolated from PBMCs. All receptors derive from a human donor in good health.

V usage is TRBV25-1 and J usage is TRBJ2-5, with D possibly being TRBD1 (5 bases). The germline gives CDR1 MGHDK, CDR2 SYGVNS. V lost 9 bases and J lost 5, with 10 bases in between. CDR3 length: 11 amino acids. This CDR3 is CASQGWETQYF. DNA of the CDR3: TGTGCCAGTCAGGGCTGGGAGACCCAGTACTTC.

The chain employs TRBV5-1 and TRBJ2-7, with a possible D match to TRBD2 (5 bases). The germline V and J ends were trimmed by 0 bases and 4 bases, with 14 bases remaining between them. Germline V gene lookup returns CDR1 SGHRS and CDR2 YFSETQ. This CDR3 is built from 15 residues. CDR3 DNA: TGCGCCAGCAGCTTGGGGCTAGCTGGTCCGTACGAGCAGTACTTC. Residues: CASSLGLAGPYEQYF.

The J gene is TRBJ1-1, the V gene TRBV28, with D hard to call. The CDR3 consists of 13 residues. V gave up 5 bases and J gave up 7 bases, with 14 bases separating them. The germline gives CDR1 MDHEN, CDR2 SYDVKM. The CDR3: CASSPDWRSEAFF. The CDR3 DNA reads as TGTGCCAGCAGTCCGGACTGGAGGAGTGAAGCTTTCTTT.

This chain's CDR3 is CASTRTANTEAFF. CDR3 in DNA: TGTGCCAGTACTCGGACAGCGAACACTGAAGCTTTCTTT. J is TRBJ1-1 and V is TRBV6-5, with D perhaps matching TRBD1 (6 bases). V lost 9 bases to trimming and J lost 1 base, with 12 bases between them. This CDR3 is built from 13 residues. Per the germline V gene, CDR1 is MNHEY and CDR2 is SVGAGI.